This T cell receptor beta chain was identified in a study of spatial heterogeneity in lung cancer. Study overall: Alpha-chain sequences were detected in numbers that were consistently lower than beta-chain sequences.

As for time point: sample taken at primary tumor resection. Sequencing covered unsorted whole RNA taken from tumor, nontumor lung or frozen PBMC. This clonotype was found a few times. No antigen is known for it. General observations from the study: In blood, ubiquitous expanded tumor TCRs appeared more at resection than follow-up.

In TCRdb, the 5' RACE reads were re-called with MiXCR into one record per CDR3 protein. The table has over 90,000 distinct CDR3 sequences, approximately 8.5% seen once. CDR1 and CDR2 from the germline V gene are MNHEY and SMNVEV (reference sequence). Trimming pared 5 bases from V and 2 bases from J, leaving 12 bases between. The CDR3 extends over 14 amino acids. This sequence originates from a male donor with early-stage non-small cell lung cancer. This chain joins TRBV27 and TRBJ1-1; weak D call: TRBD1 (5 bases). The sample in question was PBMCs, obtained at surgery. The CDR3 sequence is CASSTSRGNTEAFF. Here the CDR3 DNA reads TGTGCCAGCAGTACCTCTCGGGGCAACACTGAAGCTTTCTTT.